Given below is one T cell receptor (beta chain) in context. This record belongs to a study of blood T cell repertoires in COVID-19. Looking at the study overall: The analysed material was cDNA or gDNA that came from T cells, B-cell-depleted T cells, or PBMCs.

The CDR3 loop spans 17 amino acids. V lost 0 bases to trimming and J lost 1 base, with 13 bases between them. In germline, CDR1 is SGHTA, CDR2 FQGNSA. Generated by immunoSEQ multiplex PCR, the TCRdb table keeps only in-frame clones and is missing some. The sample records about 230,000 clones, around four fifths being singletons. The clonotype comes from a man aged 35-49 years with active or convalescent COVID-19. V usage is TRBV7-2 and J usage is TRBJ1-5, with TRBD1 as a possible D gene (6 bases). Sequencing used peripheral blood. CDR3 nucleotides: TGTGCCAGCAGCTTAGCCCTAGGGGGTAAGAGCAATCAGCCCCAGCATTTT. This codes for CASSLALGGKSNQPQHF.